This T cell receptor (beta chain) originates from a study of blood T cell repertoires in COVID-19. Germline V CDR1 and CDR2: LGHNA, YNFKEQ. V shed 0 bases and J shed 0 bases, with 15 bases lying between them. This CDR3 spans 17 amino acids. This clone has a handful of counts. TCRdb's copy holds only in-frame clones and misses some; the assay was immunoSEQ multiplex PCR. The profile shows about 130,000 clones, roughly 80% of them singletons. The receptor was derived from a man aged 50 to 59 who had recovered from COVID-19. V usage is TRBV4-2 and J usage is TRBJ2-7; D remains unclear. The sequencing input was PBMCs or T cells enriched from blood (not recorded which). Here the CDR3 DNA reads TGTGCCAGCAGCCAAGATTTGGCGGCCGGGTACTCCTACGAGCAGTACTTC. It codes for CASSQDLAAGYSYEQYF.